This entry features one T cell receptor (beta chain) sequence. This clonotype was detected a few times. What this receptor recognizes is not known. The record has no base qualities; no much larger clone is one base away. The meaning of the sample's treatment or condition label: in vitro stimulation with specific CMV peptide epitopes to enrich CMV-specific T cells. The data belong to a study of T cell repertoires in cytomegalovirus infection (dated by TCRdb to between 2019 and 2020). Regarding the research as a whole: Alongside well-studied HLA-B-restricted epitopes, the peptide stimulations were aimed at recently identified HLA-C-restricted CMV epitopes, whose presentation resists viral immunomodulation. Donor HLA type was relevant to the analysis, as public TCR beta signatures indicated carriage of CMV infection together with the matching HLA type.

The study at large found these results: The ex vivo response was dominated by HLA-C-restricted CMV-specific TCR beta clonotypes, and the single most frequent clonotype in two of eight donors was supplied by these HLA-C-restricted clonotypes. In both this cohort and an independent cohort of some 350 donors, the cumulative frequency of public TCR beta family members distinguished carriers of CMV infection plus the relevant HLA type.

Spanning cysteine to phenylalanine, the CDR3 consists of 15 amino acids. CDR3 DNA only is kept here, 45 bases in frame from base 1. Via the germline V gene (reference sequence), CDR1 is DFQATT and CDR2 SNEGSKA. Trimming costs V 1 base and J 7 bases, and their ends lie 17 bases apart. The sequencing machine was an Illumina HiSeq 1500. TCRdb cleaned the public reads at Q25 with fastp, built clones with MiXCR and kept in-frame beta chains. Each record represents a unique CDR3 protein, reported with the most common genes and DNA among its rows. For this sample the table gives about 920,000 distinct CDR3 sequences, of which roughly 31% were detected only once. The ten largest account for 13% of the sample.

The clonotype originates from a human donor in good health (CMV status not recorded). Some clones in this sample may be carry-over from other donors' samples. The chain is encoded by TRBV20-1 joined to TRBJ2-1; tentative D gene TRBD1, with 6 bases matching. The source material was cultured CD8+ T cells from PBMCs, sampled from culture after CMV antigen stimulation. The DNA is TGCAGTGCTAGAGTTGCAGGGGAAAGGTTAAATGAGCAGTTCTTC. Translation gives CSARVAGERLNEQFF.